Listed below are T cell receptor beta chains from one sample, sequenced in a study of shared clonotypes between healthy human individuals. Generated by immunoSEQ multiplex PCR, the TCRdb table keeps only in-frame clones and is missing some. The data contain more than 1,200,000 clones, approximately 98.5% of them singletons. Sequencing input: naive CD4+ T cells sorted from blood. The origin of the receptors is a man aged 30 to 39 in good health. Each CDR3 is given with its conserved first and last residue. Each record gives: D gene, V gene, J gene, clone size, CDR3 length, CDR3 DNA, CDR3 protein. The D gene is left open where the match is weak. Not all rows give a size; the values are once, few, many and, for expanded clones, a class.

>TRBD2|TRBV6-1|TRBJ2-1|.|14
TGTGCCAGCGGAAGAACTAGCGGGAGTAATGAGCAGTTCTTC
CASGRTSGSNEQFF
>TRBD1|TRBV28|TRBJ1-2|.|16
TGTGCCAGCAGTTCCCCGGGACAGGGATCCGGCTATGGCTACACCTTC
CASSSPGQGSGYGYTF
>TRBD2|TRBV27|TRBJ2-7|.|14
TGTGCCAGCAGTTTGAGGCTAGCGGGAGACGAGCAGTACTTC
CASSLRLAGDEQYF
>.|TRBV6-5|TRBJ2-7|.|16
TGTGCCAGCAGTTGTCGGAGGGGGGCCCTGCCCTGCGAGCAGTACTTC
CASSCRRGALPCEQYF
>.|TRBV28|TRBJ2-2|.|15
TGTGCCAGCAGTTTATTTCGGGAGAACACCGGGGAGCTGTTTTTT
CASSLFRENTGELFF
>.|TRBV30|TRBJ2-7|.|13
TGTGCCTGGAGTGCCGGAGTCTCCTACGAGCAGTACTTC
CAWSAGVSYEQYF
>TRBD2|TRBV28|TRBJ2-7|.|14
TGTGCCAGCAGAACTAGCGGGAGTAGCTACGAGCAGTACTTC
CASRTSGSSYEQYF
>.|TRBV9|TRBJ2-3|.|16
TGTGCCAGCAGCGTAAGCCCGCGGCTGGGAACAGATACGCAGTATTTT
CASSVSPRLGTDTQYF
>.|TRBV5-4|TRBJ1-1|.|13
TGTGCCAGCAGCTTGGTGGTGAGCACTGAAGCTTTCTTT
CASSLVVSTEAFF
>.|TRBV30|TRBJ1-5|once|12
TGTGCCTGGGGGGTCGGGAATCAGCCCCAGCATTTT
CAWGVGNQPQHF
>.|TRBV6-1|TRBJ2-3|.|11
TGTGCCAGCAGTAACACAGATACGCAGTATTTT
CASSNTDTQYF
>TRBD2|TRBV29-1|TRBJ2-1|.|15
TGCAGCGTTGTATCGAGGGAGGGCCGAGGGCCCGAGCAGTTCTTC
CSVVSREGRGPEQFF
>TRBD2|TRBV7-3|TRBJ2-2|.|15
TGTGCCAGCAGCTTAAGGGGAGGGGACACCGGGGAGCTGTTTTTT
CASSLRGGDTGELFF
>.|TRBV5-1|TRBJ2-3|.|14
TGCGCCAGCACCCCGAGAGGGGATGGAGATACGCAGTATTTT
CASTPRGDGDTQYF
>.|TRBV28|TRBJ2-7|.|13
TGTGCCAGCATGGGCGGGACCTCCTACGAGCAGTACTTC
CASMGGTSYEQYF